This T cell receptor (beta chain) was retrieved from a study of T-cell reconstitution after alpha-beta-depleted transplantation in children. Germline CDR1 SGHRS, CDR2 YFSETQ. Trimming removed 1 base at V and 1 base at J, with 17 bases between. CDR3 size: 17 residues. In this sample, this clonotype turned up a few times. A TCRbeta library incorporating unique molecular identifiers was prepared. TCRdb used MiXCR to reprocess the PCR reads, holding one entry per CDR3 protein. The profile shows roughly 200,000 distinct CDR3 sequences, approximately 10% of them singletons. The sequence was collected from a human donor who donated a stem cell graft to a child with acute lymphoblastic leukemia. V gene TRBV5-1 combines with J gene TRBJ1-2; D not resolved. The material was PBMCs from the stem cell graft donor, obtained from the stem cell graft. The CDR3 sequence is CASSLLGGRILNYGYTF. The CDR3 DNA follows: TGCGCCAGCAGCTTGCTGGGCGGACGGATCCTTAACTATGGCTACACCTTC.